These T cell receptor beta chains were read from a single sample in a study of T-cell reconstitution after alpha-beta-depleted transplantation in children. TCRdb independently ran MiXCR on the PCR reads; one entry per CDR3 protein. Among under 350,000 distinct CDR3 sequences, 9.9% were seen once, and the ten largest hold about 9.4%. The input for sequencing was PBMCs from the stem cell graft donor, taken from the stem cell graft. These receptors originate from a human donor who donated a stem cell graft to a child with SCID. The CDR3 runs from the conserved cysteine through the conserved F or W. The D gene is left open where the match is weak. Size is omitted from some rows. Given values are once, few, many or a class for expanded clones.

few 15 TRBJ2-1 TRBV5-1 TRBD2 TGCGCCAGCAGCTGGGGACTAGGTTCCCACAATGAGCAGTTCTTC CASSWGLGSHNEQFF
- 12 TRBJ2-3 TRBV2 TRBD2 TGTGCCACCACCCTCGGGCGGACTAGGCAGTATTTT CATTLGRTRQYF
few 14 TRBJ2-1 TRBV5-6 - TGTGCCAGCAGCTCCCGCCGGCTGAGCAATGAGCAGTTCTTC CASSSRRLSNEQFF
- 16 TRBJ2-5 TRBV6-5 - TGTGCCAGCAGTTCCCTCGGGGGGCGCGCCTGGGAGACCCAGTACTTC CASSSLGGRAWETQYF
- 15 TRBJ2-3 TRBV9 TRBD2 TGTGCCAGCAGCGTTAGCGGGGTTCTGTCAGATACGCAGTATTTT CASSVSGVLSDTQYF
- 13 TRBJ2-3 TRBV7-2 - TGTGCCGCGGGGACACGTAGCACAGATACGCAGTATTTT CAAGTRSTDTQYF
few 13 TRBJ2-7 TRBV2 - TGTGCCAGCGGTTGGACACAAACCTACGAGCAGTACTTC CASGWTQTYEQYF
many 14 TRBJ2-1 TRBV14 - TGTGCCAGCAGCACTCAACAGGTGAACAATGAGCAGTTCTTC CASSTQQVNNEQFF
few 18 TRBJ2-7 TRBV5-6 TRBD2 TGTGCCAGCAGCTTTGAACGTCACCCGGGGGGGTACTTCTACGAGCAGTACTTC CASSFERHPGGYFYEQYF
- 15 TRBJ2-5 TRBV5-1 - TGCGCCAGCAGCCCCTCGGGCGTGGGCCAAGAGACCCAGTACTTC CASSPSGVGQETQYF
few 15 TRBJ2-2 TRBV9 TRBD2 TGTGCCAGCAGCCCAGTGGGACTAGGGACCGGGGAGCTGTTTTTT CASSPVGLGTGELFF
once 12 TRBJ2-1 TRBV7-9 - TGTGCCAGCAGCTCCACAAGCCCTGGGCAGTTCTTC CASSSTSPGQFF
many 15 TRBJ2-1 TRBV2 TRBD1 TGTGCCAGCAGCCCCAGACAGGGTGGTAACAATGAGCAGTTCTTC CASSPRQGGNNEQFF
few 17 TRBJ1-1 TRBV3-1 - TGTGCCAGCAGCCAAGGTGCGGGACGGGGAATGAACACTGAAGCTTTCTTT CASSQGAGRGMNTEAFF
few 16 TRBJ2-7 TRBV20-1 - TGCAGTGCTAGGGGGGGTGCTTTGGGAGGCGGGTACGAGCAGTACTTC CSARGGALGGGYEQYF
few 15 TRBJ2-7 TRBV27 TRBD1 TGTGCCAGCAGTTCCGATAGGGACAGGTTGGGCGAGCAGTACTTC CASSSDRDRLGEQYF
few 13 TRBJ1-1 TRBV2 - TGTGCCAGCAACGGGGGGCCACACACTGAAGCTTTCTTT CASNGGPHTEAFF
many 14 TRBJ2-5 TRBV29-1 - TGCAGCGTTGACGGCGGACCCAGACAAGAGACCCAGTACTTC CSVDGGPRQETQYF
few 15 TRBJ2-3 TRBV20-1 TRBD2 TGCAGTGCCCAGAGACTAGCGGGAGCCACAGATACGCAGTATTTT CSAQRLAGATDTQYF
few 17 TRBJ2-2 TRBV7-8 TRBD2 TGTGCCAGCAGTCCCGGGGTAGCGGGGACAAACACCGGGGAGCTGTTTTTT CASSPGVAGTNTGELFF
many 12 TRBJ2-1 TRBV12-3/TRBV12-4 - TGTGCCAGCAGGTATACTACAGATGAGCAGTTCTTC CASRYTTDEQFF
many 14 TRBJ1-2 TRBV3-1 - TGTGCCAGCAGCCAAACCGCAGGGGTTGGTGGCTACACCTTC CASSQTAGVGGYTF
- 17 TRBJ2-3 TRBV5-5 TRBD1 TGTGCCAGCAGCTTTCACCTCGGCAGGGGGTATTCAGATACGCAGTATTTT CASSFHLGRGYSDTQYF
few 15 TRBJ2-3 TRBV20-1 - TGCAGTGCTAGTCTCATGGCGGCTAGCACAGATACGCAGTATTTT CSASLMAASTDTQYF
- 15 TRBJ1-1 TRBV4-1 TRBD1 TGCGCCAGCAGCCGCCGACAGGGGGTCGATACTGAAGCTTTCTTT CASSRRQGVDTEAFF
- 20 TRBJ2-1 TRBV5-1 TRBD2 TGCGCCAGCAGCTGGGTTTCCACTAGCGGGGGGCCGAGCTCCTACAATGAGCAGTTCTTC CASSWVSTSGGPSSYNEQFF
- 12 TRBJ2-7 TRBV12-5 - TGTGCTAGTGGTTTGGTACTGGGAGAGCAGTACTTC CASGLVLGEQYF